Below, 17 T cell receptor beta chains from the same sample are listed, as sequenced in a study of T-cell memory formation after mild COVID-19. TCRdb analysed the 5' RACE reads with MiXCR anew, one entry per CDR3 protein. The table has about 340,000 distinct CDR3 sequences, 10% to 15% seen once. Sequencing input: PBMCs or a T cell subset sorted from them (not recorded which). The receptors come from a man between 18 and 29 years old who had mild COVID-19 (a few samples of this study predate the infection). Cell type and time point are not known.

This chain joins TRBV19 and TRBJ2-7; 11 positions agree with TRBD2. The ends lost 6 bases at V and 7 bases at J; junction bases unmatched: 14. From germline, CDR1 is LNHDA and CDR2 SQIVND (reference sequence). The CDR3 sequence is 16 residues long. The CDR3 DNA reads as TGTGCCAGTAGCCCCTTCACTAGCGGGGGTCCAAGGGAGCAGTACTTC. Translating it yields CASSPFTSGGPREQYF.

This clonotype was counted only a few times. The CDR3 sequence is CASSQPPQGSTEAFF. CDR3 DNA sequence: TGCGCCAGCAGCCAACCCCCTCAGGGGTCCACTGAAGCTTTCTTT. The chain has TRBV5-1 and TRBJ1-1; D perhaps matches TRBD1 (6 bases). Germline V gene data show CDR1 as SGHRS and CDR2 as YFSETQ. Trimming removed 4 bases at V and 4 bases at J, with 17 bases between. This CDR3 spans 15 amino acids.

Notes on this clonotype: The junction shows a germline mismatch at one end, possibly a read error. The chain has TRBV20-1 and TRBJ2-5, with a weak D call TRBD2 (6 bases). Germline-derived CDR1 and CDR2 are DFQATT and SNEGSKA (reference sequence). The CDR3 contains 11 residues. CDR3 region: CGGWYQETQYF. Here the CDR3 DNA reads TGTGGGGGGTGGTACCAAGAGACCCAGTACTTC.

The chain couples TRBV5-1 to TRBJ2-5; the match to TRBD2 covers 7 bases. Germline values: CDR1 SGHRS, CDR2 YFSETQ. V dropped 2 bases and J dropped 2; count of bases not matched to a gene: 6. The CDR3 has 15 residues. The CDR3 region is CASSLQRGKQETQYF. The CDR3 nucleotides are TGCGCCAGCAGCTTACAGCGGGGAAAACAAGAGACCCAGTACTTC.

There are a few counts of this clonotype. This sequence joins TRBV7-9 and TRBJ2-7, with no clear D. CDR1 is SEHNR, CDR2 FQNEAQ, per germline (reference sequence). The ends were cut back, 2 bases at V and 2 bases at J, with 4 bases in the middle. The CDR3 extends over 12 amino acids. The CDR3 nucleotides read TGTGCCAGCAGCTTACTGACCTACGAGCAGTACGTC. It is translated as CASSLLTYEQYV.

The CDR3 region is CASTVSNNYGYTF. CDR3 bases: TGTGCCAGCACCGTATCTAATAACTATGGCTACACCTTC. The J gene is TRBJ1-2, the V gene TRBV12-3 or TRBV12-4; D gene ambiguous. CDR3 size: 13 residues. V was clipped by 7 bases and J by 1 base, with 10 bases between them.

This clonotype was picked up a small number of times. The chain combines TRBV5-4 with TRBJ2-5; D is possibly TRBD2 (6 bases). Between the trimmed V and J ends, which lost 3 bases and 3 bases, there was a span of 9 bases. This CDR3 comprises 13 residues. The germline V gene has CDR1 SGHNT and CDR2 YYREEE (reference sequence). The CDR3 spells CASSSWGEETQYF. The DNA for the CDR3 is TGTGCCAGCAGCTCTTGGGGGGAAGAGACCCAGTACTTC.

This chain connects TRBV7-8 to TRBJ2-1; D perhaps matches TRBD1 (6 bases). Trimming shortened V by 5 bases and J by 0 bases, and 14 bases separated the two germline ends. This CDR3 has 16 amino acids. Germline V gene data show CDR1 as SGHVS and CDR2 as FQNEAQ. CDR3 sequence reads: CASSLQGQGSYNEQFF. The DNA of the CDR3 is TGTGCCAGCAGCCTCCAGGGGCAGGGCTCCTACAATGAGCAGTTCTTC.

This clonotype was picked up a small number of times. The V and J genes are TRBV6-6 and TRBJ2-7; 7 bases map to TRBD2. The V gene's germline CDR1 is MNHNY and CDR2 SVGAGI (reference sequence). The CDR3 is made up of 13 amino acids. V shed 6 bases and J 7 bases; nucleotides not matched to a gene: 9. CDR3 DNA: TGTGCCAGCAGCACCCTCGCGGGGGTTGAGCAGTACTTC. It translates to CASSTLAGVEQYF.

The chain couples TRBV7-2 to TRBJ2-2, with no clear D. V was pared by 3 bases and J by 0 bases, with 8 bases between. This CDR3 has 15 residues. Germline V CDR1 and CDR2: SGHTA, FQGNSA. The CDR3 DNA is TGTGCCAGCAGCTTCTCGGGTTCGAACACCGGGGAGCTGTTTTTT. Translating gives CASSFSGSNTGELFF. Supplemented by reference TRBV7-2 and TRBJ2-2, the full variable domain reads GAGVSQSPSNKVTEKGKDVELRCDPISGHTALYWYRQSLGQGLEFLIYFQGNSAPDKSGLPSDRFSAERTGGSVSTLTIQRTQQEDSAVYLCASSFSGSNTGELFFGEGSRLTVL.

The rearrangement uses TRBV7-8 and TRBJ1-2; 7 bases align to TRBD1. There are 15 residues in the CDR3. V was pared by 5 bases and J by 4 bases, with 10 bases of the junction left unmatched. Per germline, CDR1 SGHVS and CDR2 FQNEAQ. The CDR3 DNA reads TGTGCCAGCAGCACAGGACAGGTGGGGGGCTATGGCTACACCTTC. It encodes CASSTGQVGGYGYTF. The entire variable domain, with the rest obtained from reference TRBV7-8 and TRBJ1-2, is as follows: GAGVSQSPRYKVAKRGQDVALRCDPISGHVSLFWYQQALGQGPEFLTYFQNEAQLDKSGLPSDRFFAERPEGSVSTLKIQRTQQEDSAVYLCASSTGQVGGYGYTFGSGTRLTVV.

This clonotype has just a few counts. The V gene is TRBV7-9, the J gene TRBJ1-1; D remains ambiguous. V was pared by 1 base and J by 10 bases, with 10 bases between. The length of the CDR3 is 12 residues. Germline CDR1 SEHNR, CDR2 FQNEAQ (reference sequence). CDR3 nucleotide sequence: TGTGCCAGCAGCTTAGTGGGAGAGTCAGCTTTCTTT. It yields the protein CASSLVGESAFF.

The table lists this clonotype with a few counts. The chain uses TRBV7-2 and TRBJ2-7; D is perhaps TRBD1 (6 bases). Germline-derived CDR1 and CDR2 are SGHTA and FQGNSA. Trimming pared 4 bases from V and 3 bases from J, leaving 13 bases between. The length of the CDR3 is 14 residues. The CDR3 sequence is CASSSYGQHYEQYF. CDR3 coding DNA: TGTGCCAGCAGCTCCTATGGACAGCACTACGAGCAGTACTTC.

The chain uses TRBV7-2 and TRBJ1-2, with TRBD1 identical over 9 bases. V lost 10 bases and J lost 4; bases outside the gene matches: 25. CDR1 is SGHTA and CDR2 is FQGNSA in the germline V gene. The CDR3 length is 19 residues. CDR3 in amino acids: CATHTRSRDRDLVFYGYTF. The CDR3 nucleotides read TGTGCCACCCACACGCGTAGCCGGGACAGGGATTTAGTATTCTATGGCTACACCTTC.

J is TRBJ2-3 and V is TRBV6-5; no definite D call. The CDR3 covers 15 residues. Germline-derived CDR1 and CDR2 are MNHEY and SVGAGI. V was pared by 0 bases and J by 5 bases, with 12 bases between. CDR3 amino acids: CASSYSMVARDTQYF. The CDR3 nucleotides are TGTGCCAGCAGTTACTCGATGGTGGCGAGAGATACGCAGTATTTT.

This clonotype turned up a few times. This chain connects TRBV29-1 to TRBJ2-1; 8 positions agree with TRBD2. The trim removed 6 bases at V and 9 bases at J, leaving 4 bases unmatched. Germline V lookup: CDR1 SQVTM, CDR2 ANQGSEA. The CDR3 runs to 11 residues. In DNA, the CDR3 is TGCAGCGTGACGGGAGGGAGTGAGCAGTTCTTC. This sequence encodes CSVTGGSEQFF.

This clonotype was recorded many times. The chain employs TRBV12-3 or TRBV12-4 and TRBJ2-1; 11 bases fit TRBD1. Trimming removed 3 bases from V and 4 bases from J; junction bases left unmatched: 8. This CDR3 spans 17 amino acids. CDR3 nucleotides: TGTGCCAGCAGTTTCCCGGGACAGGGGGTGGCATACAATGAGCAGTTCTTC. It is translated as CASSFPGQGVAYNEQFF.